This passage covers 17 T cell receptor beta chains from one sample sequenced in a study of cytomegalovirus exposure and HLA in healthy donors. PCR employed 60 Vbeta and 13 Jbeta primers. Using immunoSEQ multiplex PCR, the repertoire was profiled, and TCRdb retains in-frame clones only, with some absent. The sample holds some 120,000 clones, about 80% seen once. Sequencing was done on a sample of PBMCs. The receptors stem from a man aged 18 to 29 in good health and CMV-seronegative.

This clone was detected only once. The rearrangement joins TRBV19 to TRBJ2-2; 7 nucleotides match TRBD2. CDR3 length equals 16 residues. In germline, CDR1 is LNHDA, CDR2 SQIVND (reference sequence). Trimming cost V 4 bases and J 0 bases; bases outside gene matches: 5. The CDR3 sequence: CASSTKLATNTGELFF. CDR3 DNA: TGTGCCAGTAGTACCAAACTAGCGACGAACACCGGGGAGCTGTTTTTT.

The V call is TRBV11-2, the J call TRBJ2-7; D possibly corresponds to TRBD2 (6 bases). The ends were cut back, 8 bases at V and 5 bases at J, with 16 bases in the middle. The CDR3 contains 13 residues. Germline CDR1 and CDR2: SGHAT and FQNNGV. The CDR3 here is CASRRDPSNEQYF. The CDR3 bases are TGTGCCAGCCGGAGGGACCCCTCTAACGAGCAGTACTTC.

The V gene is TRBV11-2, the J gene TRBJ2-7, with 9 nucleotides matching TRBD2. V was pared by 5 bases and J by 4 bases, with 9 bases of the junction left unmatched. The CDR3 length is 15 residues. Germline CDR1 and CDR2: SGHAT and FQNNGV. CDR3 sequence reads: CASSPRRLAGYEQYF. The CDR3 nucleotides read TGTGCCAGCAGCCCCCGGCGGCTAGCGGGGTACGAGCAGTACTTC. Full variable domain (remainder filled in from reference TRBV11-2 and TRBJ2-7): EAGVAQSPRYKIIEKRQSVAFWCNPISGHATLYWYQQILGQGPKLLIQFQNNGVVDDSQLPKDRFSAERLKGVDSTLKIQPAKLEDSAVYLCASSPRRLAGYEQYFGPGTRLTVT.

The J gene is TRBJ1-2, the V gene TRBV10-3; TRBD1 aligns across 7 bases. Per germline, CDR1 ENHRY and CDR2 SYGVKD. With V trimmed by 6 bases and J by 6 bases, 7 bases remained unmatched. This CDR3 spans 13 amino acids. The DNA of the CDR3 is TGTGCCATCAGCGGACAGGAGGTACATGGCTACACCTTC. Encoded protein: CAISGQEVHGYTF.

The CDR3 sequence is CASSLKGADTGELFF. The CDR3 DNA is TGTGCCAGCAGCTTGAAGGGGGCGGACACCGGGGAGCTGTTTTTT. The chain has TRBV5-4 and TRBJ2-2, with 7 nucleotides matching TRBD1. Germline V gives CDR1 SGHNT, CDR2 YYREEE (reference sequence). CDR3 length: 15 residues. The trim removed 1 base at V and 3 bases at J, leaving 3 bases unmatched.

The CDR3 region has the DNA TGTGCCAGCAGTGAATACGGGACACCCGAAGGAGGCTACACCTTC. This gives the protein CASSEYGTPEGGYTF. The genes are TRBV25-1 and TRBJ1-2; TRBD1 is a possible D gene (6 bases). Between the trimmed V and J ends, which lost 0 bases and 8 bases, there was a span of 16 bases. Germline CDR1 reads MGHDK; CDR2 reads SYGVNS. This CDR3 contains 15 residues.

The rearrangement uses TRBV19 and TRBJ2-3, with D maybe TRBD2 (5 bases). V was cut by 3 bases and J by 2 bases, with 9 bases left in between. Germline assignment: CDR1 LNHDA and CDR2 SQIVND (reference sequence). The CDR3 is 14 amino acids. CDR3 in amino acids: CASSIGIITDTQYF. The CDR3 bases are TGTGCCAGTAGTATCGGGATCATCACAGATACGCAGTATTTT.

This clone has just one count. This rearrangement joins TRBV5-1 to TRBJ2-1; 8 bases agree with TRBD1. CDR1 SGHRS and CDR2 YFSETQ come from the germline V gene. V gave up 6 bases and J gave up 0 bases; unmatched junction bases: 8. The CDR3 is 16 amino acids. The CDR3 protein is CASTQDRASSYNEQFF. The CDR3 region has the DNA TGCGCCAGCACGCAGGACAGGGCCAGCTCCTACAATGAGCAGTTCTTC.

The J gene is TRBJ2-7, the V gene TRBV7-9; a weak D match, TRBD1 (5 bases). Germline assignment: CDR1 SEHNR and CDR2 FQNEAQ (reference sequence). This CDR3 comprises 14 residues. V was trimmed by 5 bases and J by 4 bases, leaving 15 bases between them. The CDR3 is CASSTGPVGYEQYF. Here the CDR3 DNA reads TGTGCCAGCAGCACAGGCCCGGTTGGGTACGAGCAGTACTTC.

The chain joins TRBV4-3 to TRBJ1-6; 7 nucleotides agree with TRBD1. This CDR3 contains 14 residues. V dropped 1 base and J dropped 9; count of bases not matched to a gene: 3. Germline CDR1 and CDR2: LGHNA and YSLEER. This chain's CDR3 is CASSQADRASPLHF. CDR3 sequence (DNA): TGCGCCAGCAGCCAAGCTGACAGGGCTTCACCCCTCCACTTT.

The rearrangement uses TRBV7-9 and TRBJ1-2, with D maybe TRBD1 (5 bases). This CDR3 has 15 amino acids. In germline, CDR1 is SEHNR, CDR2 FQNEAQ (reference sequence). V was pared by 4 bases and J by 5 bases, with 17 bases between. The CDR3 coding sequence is TGTGCCAGCAGCTCTGGAGGGGAGAAGAGGTATGGCTACACCTTC. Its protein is CASSSGGEKRYGYTF.

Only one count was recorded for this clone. The DNA of the CDR3 is TGTGCCAGCAGCTCAGACAGGGGAACGAACACCGGGGAGCTGTTTTTT. Amino acids: CASSSDRGTNTGELFF. The gene calls are TRBV11-1 and TRBJ2-2, with 8 bases aligning to TRBD1. CDR3 length: 16 residues. CDR1 and CDR2 from the germline V gene are SGHAT and FQDESV (reference sequence). V trimming: 4 bases; J trimming: 0 bases; junction bases outside the gene matches: 4.

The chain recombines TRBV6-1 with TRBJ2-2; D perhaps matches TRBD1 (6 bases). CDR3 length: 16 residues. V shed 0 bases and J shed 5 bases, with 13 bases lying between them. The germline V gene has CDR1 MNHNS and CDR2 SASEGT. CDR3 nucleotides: TGTGCCAGCAGTGAAGCTCCGATTACAGGGACCGGGGAGCTGTTTTTT. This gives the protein CASSEAPITGTGELFF.

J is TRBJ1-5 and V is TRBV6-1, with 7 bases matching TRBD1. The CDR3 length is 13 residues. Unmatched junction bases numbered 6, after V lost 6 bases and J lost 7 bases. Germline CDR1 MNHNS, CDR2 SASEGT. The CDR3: CASRPTGQQPQHF. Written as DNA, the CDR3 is TGTGCCAGCAGGCCGACAGGGCAGCAGCCCCAGCATTTT.

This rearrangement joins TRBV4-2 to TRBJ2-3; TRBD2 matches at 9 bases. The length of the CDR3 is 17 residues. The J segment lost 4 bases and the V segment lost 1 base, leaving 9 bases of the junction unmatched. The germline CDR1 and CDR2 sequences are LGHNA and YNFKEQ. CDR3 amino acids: CASSQAAEGGGADTQYF. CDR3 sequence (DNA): TGTGCCAGCAGCCAAGCCGCCGAGGGCGGGGGGGCAGATACGCAGTATTTT.

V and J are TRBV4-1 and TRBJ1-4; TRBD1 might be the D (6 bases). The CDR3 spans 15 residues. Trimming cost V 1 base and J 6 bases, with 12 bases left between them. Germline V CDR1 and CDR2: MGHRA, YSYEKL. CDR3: CASSQVGTWDEKLFF. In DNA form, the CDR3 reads TGCGCCAGCAGCCAAGTTGGGACATGGGATGAAAAACTGTTTTTT.

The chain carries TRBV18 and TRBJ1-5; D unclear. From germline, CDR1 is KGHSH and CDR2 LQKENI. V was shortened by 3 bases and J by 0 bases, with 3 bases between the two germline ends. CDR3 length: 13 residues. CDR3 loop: CASSPYSNQPQHF. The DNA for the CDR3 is TGTGCCAGCTCACCGTATAGCAATCAGCCCCAGCATTTT.